The 23 T cell receptor beta chains below were found in one sample sequenced in a study of T-cell memory formation after mild COVID-19. TCRdb re-called the 5' RACE reads with MiXCR, one entry per CDR3 protein. In the table there are about 340,000 distinct CDR3 sequences, 15% to 20% of which are singletons. Specimen: PBMCs or a T cell subset sorted from them (not recorded which). Receptors were obtained from a man aged 18 to 30 who had mild COVID-19 (a few samples of this study predate the infection). Cell type and time point are not known.

This clonotype was picked up a small number of times. V is TRBV9 and J is TRBJ2-1; D could derive from TRBD1 or TRBD2 (5 bases each). From germline, CDR1 is SGDLS and CDR2 YYNGEE. V was trimmed by 4 bases and J by 6 bases, leaving 11 bases between them. The CDR3 covers 13 residues. CDR3 region: CASSMPGANEQFF. CDR3 bases: TGTGCCAGCAGCATGCCCGGGGCCAATGAGCAGTTCTTC. Together with reference TRBV9 and TRBJ2-1, the CDR3 gives the full variable domain: DSGVTQTPKHLITATGQRVTLRCSPRSGDLSVYWYQQSLDQGLQFLIQYYNGEERAKGNILERFSAQQFPDLHSELNLSSLELGDSALYFCASSMPGANEQFFGPGTRLTVL.

The CDR3 DNA sequence: TGCGCCAGCAGCTCCGGACTAGCGGACGAGCAGTACTTC. Protein product: CASSSGLADEQYF. V gene TRBV5-1 combines with J gene TRBJ2-7, with TRBD2 identical over 10 bases. This CDR3 comprises 13 residues. V gave up 3 bases and J gave up 5 bases; unmatched junction bases: 2. The germline CDR1 and CDR2 sequences are SGHRS and YFSETQ.

The rearrangement joins TRBV29-1 to TRBJ2-3; the D gene is possibly TRBD2 (5 bases). V lost 3 bases, J lost 12 bases, and 22 bases lay in between. CDR3 length equals 14 residues. Germline loops: CDR1 SQVTM, CDR2 ANQGSEA. The DNA for the CDR3 is TGCAGCGTTGAGCCCCTGCTGAAAGCGGCTGAACAGTATTTT. Translated, it gives CSVEPLLKAAEQYF.

The chain combines TRBV9 with TRBJ2-1; D is unresolved. Germline CDR1 and CDR2: SGDLS and YYNGEE. V gave up 0 bases and J gave up 2 bases, with 9 bases separating them. This CDR3 has 15 residues. The CDR3: CASSVEAFPYNEQFF. CDR3 bases: TGTGCCAGCAGCGTAGAAGCCTTCCCCTACAATGAGCAGTTCTTC.

The rearrangement links TRBV7-9 to TRBJ2-5, with 8 bases that match TRBD1. With 6 bases clipped from V and 3 bases from J, the junction kept 3 bases outside the gene matches. The CDR3 runs to 13 residues. Per the germline V gene, CDR1 is SEHNR and CDR2 is FQNEAQ (reference sequence). The CDR3 protein is CASRGTGEETQYF. CDR3 sequence (DNA): TGTGCCAGCAGGGGGACAGGAGAAGAGACCCAGTACTTC.

The chain uses TRBV7-3 and TRBJ2-1; 11 bases are shared with TRBD2. Trimming at V came to 5 bases and at J to 7 bases, leaving 7 bases not matched to a gene. This CDR3 has 15 amino acids. Germline CDR1 reads SGHTA; CDR2 reads FQGTGA. The CDR3 reads CASSLSSGGTNEQFF. CDR3 nucleotide sequence: TGTGCCAGCAGCCTCTCTAGCGGGGGGACAAATGAGCAGTTCTTC.

J is TRBJ2-7 and V is TRBV13; tentatively, D is TRBD1 (5 bases). The CDR3 covers 13 residues. The germline V gene has CDR1 PRHDT and CDR2 FYEKMQ (reference sequence). V was pared by 0 bases and J by 5 bases, with 8 bases between. The CDR3 sequence is CASSLGGADEQYV. The CDR3 DNA is TGTGCCAGCAGCTTAGGAGGGGCGGACGAGCAGTACGTC.

The chain joins TRBV5-1 to TRBJ2-7; a possible D gene is TRBD1 (6 bases). CDR1 and CDR2 (germline): SGHRS, YFSETQ. Deletions cut 2 bases from V and 5 bases from J, with 14 bases between. This CDR3 has 14 residues. This CDR3 is CASSLGGLADEQYF. CDR3 nucleotides: TGCGCCAGCAGCTTAGGGGGATTAGCAGACGAGCAGTACTTC. Complete variable domain (other parts from reference TRBV5-1 and TRBJ2-7): KAGVTQTPRYLIKTRGQQVTLSCSPISGHRSVSWYQQTPGQGLQFLFEYFSETQRNKGNFPGRFSGRQFSNSRSEMNVSTLELGDSALYLCASSLGGLADEQYFGPGTRLTVT.

The chain combines TRBV7-2 with TRBJ1-3; D ambiguous. The ends were cut back, 6 bases at V and 2 bases at J, with 11 bases in the middle. Germline assignment: CDR1 SGHTA and CDR2 FQGNSA. The CDR3 has 14 amino acids. CDR3: CASRTSVAGNTIYF. The CDR3 DNA reads as TGTGCCAGCAGGACCTCAGTCGCTGGAAACACCATATATTTT.

This clonotype has just a few counts. The chain carries TRBV4-3 and TRBJ2-3; D perhaps matches TRBD1 (6 bases). The germline gives CDR1 LGHNA, CDR2 YSLEER. The CDR3 is 15 amino acids. Trimming removed 7 bases at V and 5 bases at J, with 19 bases between. CDR3 sequence (DNA): TGCGCCAGCATGTTACAGGGCGCCAACCAAGATACGCAGTATTTT. This codes for CASMLQGANQDTQYF.

This clonotype was counted between two and nine times. The chain links TRBV14 to TRBJ2-4; 8 bases fit TRBD1. CDR3 size: 18 residues. The germline V gene has CDR1 SGHDN and CDR2 FVKESK. V lost 0 bases, J lost 2 bases, and 9 bases stayed unmatched. As DNA, the CDR3 is TGTGCCAGCAGCCAAGATTCTCGAACAGGGGGGACCAAAAACATTCAGTACTTC. Translation: CASSQDSRTGGTKNIQYF.

The table lists this clonotype with a few counts. This rearrangement joins TRBV4-1 to TRBJ1-4; D is unclear. Trimming took off 7 bases at V and 5 bases at J, with 11 bases between the two ends. This CDR3 contains 13 residues. Per germline, CDR1 MGHRA and CDR2 YSYEKL. The CDR3 protein is CASNRGFNEKLFF. The CDR3 DNA reads TGCGCCAGCAACCGAGGGTTCAATGAAAAACTGTTTTTT.

This chain links TRBV7-6 with TRBJ2-1; 9 bases map to TRBD1. The trim removed 4 bases at V and 0 bases at J, leaving 4 bases unmatched. This CDR3 is 16 amino acids long. CDR1 and CDR2 from the germline V gene are SGHVS and FNYEAQ. Here the CDR3 DNA reads TGTGCCAGCAGCTGGAGGACAGGGGACTCCTACAATGAGCAGTTCTTC. Protein sequence: CASSWRTGDSYNEQFF.

The CDR3 loop is CATSDYVRDGASYEQYF. CDR3 bases: TGTGCCACCAGCGACTACGTCAGGGACGGGGCTTCCTACGAGCAGTACTTC. This chain links TRBV15 with TRBJ2-7, with D perhaps being TRBD1 or TRBD2 (5 bases each). The CDR3 runs to 17 residues. Germline CDR1 LNHNV, CDR2 YYDKDF (reference sequence). V was trimmed by 5 bases and J by 1 base, leaving 21 bases between them.

This chain joins TRBV12-3 or TRBV12-4 and TRBJ2-5; D is unresolved. Trimming stripped 3 bases from V and 9 bases from J, with 14 bases between. This CDR3 contains 13 residues. CDR3 region: CASSFRLSQAQYF. In DNA form, the CDR3 reads TGTGCCAGCAGTTTTCGACTTTCTCAGGCCCAGTACTTC.

There are a few counts of this clonotype. V and J are TRBV29-1 and TRBJ2-3, with 10 nucleotides matching TRBD2. CDR1 and CDR2 (germline): SQVTM, ANQGSEA. The V and J ends lost 7 bases and 1 base, in that order; junction bases with no gene match: 2. The length of the CDR3 is 13 residues. The CDR3 DNA reads as TGCAGCGCCCTAGCGGGAGGCACAGATACGCAGTATTTT. Residues: CSALAGGTDTQYF.

The chain uses TRBV7-3 and TRBJ2-1; 8 nucleotides line up with TRBD2. The CDR3 totals 15 residues. Germline CDR1 and CDR2: SGHTA and FQGTGA. V lost 4 bases and J lost 2; bases outside the gene matches: 4. The CDR3 protein is CASSSRGAPYNEQFF. The CDR3 DNA is TGTGCCAGCAGCTCGCGGGGGGCTCCCTACAATGAGCAGTTCTTC.

This clonotype has more than one count but fewer than ten. This chain uses TRBV14 with TRBJ2-1; D is undetermined. The germline gives CDR1 SGHDN, CDR2 FVKESK. Trimming cost V 8 bases and J 1 base, with 9 bases left between them. This CDR3 comprises 13 residues. The CDR3: CASASRSYNEQFF. CDR3 bases: TGTGCCAGCGCAAGCCGGTCCTACAATGAGCAGTTCTTC.

The chain uses TRBV15 and TRBJ2-7; possibly TRBD1 for D (7 bases). Trimming took off 1 base at V and 1 base at J, with 14 bases between the two ends. There are 16 residues in the CDR3. CDR1 and CDR2 from the germline V gene are LNHNV and YYDKDF (reference sequence). The CDR3: CATSRGRDSGSYEQYF. The CDR3 nucleotides are TGTGCCACCAGCAGAGGGAGGGACAGTGGGTCCTACGAGCAGTACTTC.

This clonotype was seen a handful of times. The CDR3 DNA follows: TGCGCCAGCAGTCCCCGAGGGGGGCGCACAGATACGCAGTATTTT. This gives the protein CASSPRGGRTDTQYF. J is TRBJ2-3 and V is TRBV23-1; D is possibly TRBD1 or TRBD2 (6 bases each). TRBV23-1 is an open reading frame, and its role is uncertain. Between the trimmed V and J ends, which lost 4 bases and 1 base, there was a span of 12 bases. The CDR3 contains 15 residues.

This clonotype was found a few times. The chain combines TRBV20-1 with TRBJ2-4; 8 nucleotides agree with TRBD1. V lost 6 bases to trimming and J lost 0 bases; unmatched junction nucleotides: 1. The CDR3 consists of 13 residues. Germline V gene sequence: CDR1 DFQATT, CDR2 SNEGSKA (reference sequence). CDR3 sequence: CSAGQVAKNIQYF. CDR3 nucleotides: TGCAGTGCGGGACAGGTAGCCAAAAACATTCAGTACTTC.

This clonotype was picked up a small number of times. The rearrangement uses TRBV5-1 and TRBJ2-1; 11 positions agree with TRBD1. Germline values: CDR1 SGHRS, CDR2 YFSETQ. The CDR3 consists of 20 residues. The V and J ends lost 3 bases and 0 bases, in that order; junction bases with no gene match: 14. The DNA for the CDR3 is TGCGCCAGCAGCTCCTCCGGGACAGGGGGGAGACTAAGCTCCTACAATGAGCAGTTCTTC. Translation gives CASSSSGTGGRLSSYNEQFF.

This clonotype turned up a few times. J is TRBJ2-2 and V is TRBV7-6; D not resolved. V was shortened by 6 bases and J by 0 bases, with 11 bases between the two germline ends. This CDR3 has 15 amino acids. Germline CDR1 reads SGHVS; CDR2 reads FNYEAQ. The CDR3 reads CASRQLTSNTGELFF. The DNA for the CDR3 is TGTGCCAGCAGACAATTGACTTCGAACACCGGGGAGCTGTTTTTT.